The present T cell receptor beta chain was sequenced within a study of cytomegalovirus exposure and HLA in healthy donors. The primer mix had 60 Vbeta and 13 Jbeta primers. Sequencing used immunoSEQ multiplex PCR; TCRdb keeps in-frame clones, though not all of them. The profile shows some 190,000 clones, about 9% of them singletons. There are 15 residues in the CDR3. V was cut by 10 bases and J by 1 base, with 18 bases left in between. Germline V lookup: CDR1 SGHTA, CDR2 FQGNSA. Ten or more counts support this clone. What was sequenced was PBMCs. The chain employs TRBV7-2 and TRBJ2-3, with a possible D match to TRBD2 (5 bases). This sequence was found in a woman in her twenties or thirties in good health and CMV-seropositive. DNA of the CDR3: TGTGCCACCCGGCGGGCTAGCAGTGGCACAGATACGCAGTATTTT. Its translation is CATRRASSGTDTQYF.